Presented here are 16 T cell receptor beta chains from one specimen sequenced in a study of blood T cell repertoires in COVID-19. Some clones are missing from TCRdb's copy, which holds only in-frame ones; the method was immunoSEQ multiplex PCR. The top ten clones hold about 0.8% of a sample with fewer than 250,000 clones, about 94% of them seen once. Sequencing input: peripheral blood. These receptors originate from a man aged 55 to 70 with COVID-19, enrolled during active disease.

The CDR3 DNA is TGCGCCAGCACCCCCCCCCGGACAGCCTACGAGCAGTACTTC. Translation: CASTPPRTAYEQYF. The chain employs TRBV5-1 and TRBJ2-7; D perhaps matches TRBD1 (6 bases). The CDR3 extends over 14 amino acids. Between the trimmed V and J ends, which lost 6 bases and 2 bases, there was a span of 15 bases. CDR1 is SGHRS, CDR2 YFSETQ, per germline.

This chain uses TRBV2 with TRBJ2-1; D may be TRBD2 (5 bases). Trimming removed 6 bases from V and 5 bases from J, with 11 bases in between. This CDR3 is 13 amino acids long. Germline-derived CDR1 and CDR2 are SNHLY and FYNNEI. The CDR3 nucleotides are TGTGCCAGCAGGACGGGGTACGACAATGAGCAGTTCTTC. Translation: CASRTGYDNEQFF.

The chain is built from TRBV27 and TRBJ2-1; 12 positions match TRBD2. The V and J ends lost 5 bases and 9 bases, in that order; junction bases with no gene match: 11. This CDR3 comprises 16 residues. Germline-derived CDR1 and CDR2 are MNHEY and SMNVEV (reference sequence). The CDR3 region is CASSLPPGLAGFEQFF. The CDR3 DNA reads TGTGCCAGCAGTCTCCCTCCGGGACTAGCGGGTTTTGAGCAGTTCTTC.

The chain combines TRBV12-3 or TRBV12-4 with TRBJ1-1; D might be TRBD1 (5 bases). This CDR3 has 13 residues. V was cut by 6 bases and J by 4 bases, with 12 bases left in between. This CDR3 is CASSPQGGTEAFF. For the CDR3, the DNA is TGTGCCAGCAGCCCCCAGGGAGGCACTGAAGCTTTCTTT.

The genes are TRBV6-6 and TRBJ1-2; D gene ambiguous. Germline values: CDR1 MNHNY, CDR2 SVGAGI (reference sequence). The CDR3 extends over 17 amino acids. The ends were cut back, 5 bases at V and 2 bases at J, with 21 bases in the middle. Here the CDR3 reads CASSRSTGAGENYGYTF. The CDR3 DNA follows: TGTGCCAGCAGTAGATCGACGGGAGCCGGAGAAAACTATGGCTACACCTTC.

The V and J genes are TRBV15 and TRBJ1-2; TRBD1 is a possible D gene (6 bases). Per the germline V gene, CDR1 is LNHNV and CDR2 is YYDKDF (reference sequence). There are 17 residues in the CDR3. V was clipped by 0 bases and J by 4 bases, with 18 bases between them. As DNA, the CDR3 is TGTGCCACCAGCAGAGATCCAAGATCTGGACAGTCCTATGGCTACACCTTC. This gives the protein CATSRDPRSGQSYGYTF.

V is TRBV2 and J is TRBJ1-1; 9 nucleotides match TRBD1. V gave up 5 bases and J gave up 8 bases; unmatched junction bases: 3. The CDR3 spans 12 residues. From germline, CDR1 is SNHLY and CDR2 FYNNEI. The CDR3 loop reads CASSRQGGEAFF. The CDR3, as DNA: TGTGCCAGCAGTCGACAGGGGGGGGAAGCTTTCTTT.

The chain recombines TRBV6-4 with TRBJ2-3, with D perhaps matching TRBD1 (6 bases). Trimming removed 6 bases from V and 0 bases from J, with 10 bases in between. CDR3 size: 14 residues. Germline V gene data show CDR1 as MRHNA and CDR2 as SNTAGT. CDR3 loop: CASSQQGSTDTQYF. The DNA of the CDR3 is TGTGCCAGCAGCCAACAGGGAAGCACAGATACGCAGTATTTT.

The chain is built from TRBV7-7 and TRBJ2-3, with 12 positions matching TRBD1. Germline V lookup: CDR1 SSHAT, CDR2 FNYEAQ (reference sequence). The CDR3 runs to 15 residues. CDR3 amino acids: CASVPGQGAGDTQYF. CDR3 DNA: TGTGCTAGCGTTCCGGGACAGGGGGCGGGAGATACGCAGTATTTT. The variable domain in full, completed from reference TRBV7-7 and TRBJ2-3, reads GAGVSQSPRYKVTKRGQDVTLRCDPISSHATLYWYQQALGQGPEFLTYFNYEAQPDKSGLPSDRFSAERPEGSISTLTIQRTEQRDSAMYRCASVPGQGAGDTQYFGPGTRLTVL.

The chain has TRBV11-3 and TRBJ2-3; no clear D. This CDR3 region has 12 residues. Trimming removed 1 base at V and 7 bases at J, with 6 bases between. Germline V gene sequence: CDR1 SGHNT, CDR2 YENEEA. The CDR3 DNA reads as TGTGCCAGCAGCTTAGGGAGCTATACGCAGTATTTT. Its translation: CASSLGSYTQYF.

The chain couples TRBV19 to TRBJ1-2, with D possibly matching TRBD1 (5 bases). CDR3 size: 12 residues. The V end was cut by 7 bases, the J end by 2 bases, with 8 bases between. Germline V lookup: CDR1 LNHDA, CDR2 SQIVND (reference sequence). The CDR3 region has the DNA TGTGCCAGTAACCGGGGGAACTATGGCTACACCTTC. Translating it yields CASNRGNYGYTF.

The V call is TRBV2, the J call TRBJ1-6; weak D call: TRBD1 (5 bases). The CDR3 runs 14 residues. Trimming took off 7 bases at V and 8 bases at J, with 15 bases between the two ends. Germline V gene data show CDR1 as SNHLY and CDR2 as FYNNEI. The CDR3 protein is CASTPDTLDSPLHF. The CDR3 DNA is TGTGCCAGCACCCCGGACACCCTTGATTCACCCCTCCACTTT.

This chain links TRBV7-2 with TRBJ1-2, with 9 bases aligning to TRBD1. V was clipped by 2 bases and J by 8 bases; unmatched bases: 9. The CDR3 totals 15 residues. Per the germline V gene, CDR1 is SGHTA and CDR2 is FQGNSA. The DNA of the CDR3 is TGTGCCAGCAGCTTACCCCTACAGGGGGCGAGAGGCTACACCTTC. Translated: CASSLPLQGARGYTF.

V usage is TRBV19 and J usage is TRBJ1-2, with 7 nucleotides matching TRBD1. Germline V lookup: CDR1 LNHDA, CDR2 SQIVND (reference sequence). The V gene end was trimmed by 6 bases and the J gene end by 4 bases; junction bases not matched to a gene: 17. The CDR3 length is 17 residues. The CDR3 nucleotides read TGTGCCAGTAGCCAACCAACCCCAGGGGGGACGGCCTATGGCTACACCTTC. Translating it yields CASSQPTPGGTAYGYTF.

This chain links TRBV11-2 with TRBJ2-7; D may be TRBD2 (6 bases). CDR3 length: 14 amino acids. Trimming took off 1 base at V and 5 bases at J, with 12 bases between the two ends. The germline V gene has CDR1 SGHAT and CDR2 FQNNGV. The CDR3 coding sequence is TGTGCCAGCAGCTTAGTCGGGACTTGGGACGAGCAGTACTTC. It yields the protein CASSLVGTWDEQYF. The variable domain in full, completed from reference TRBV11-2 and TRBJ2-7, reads EAGVAQSPRYKIIEKRQSVAFWCNPISGHATLYWYQQILGQGPKLLIQFQNNGVVDDSQLPKDRFSAERLKGVDSTLKIQPAKLEDSAVYLCASSLVGTWDEQYFGPGTRLTVT.

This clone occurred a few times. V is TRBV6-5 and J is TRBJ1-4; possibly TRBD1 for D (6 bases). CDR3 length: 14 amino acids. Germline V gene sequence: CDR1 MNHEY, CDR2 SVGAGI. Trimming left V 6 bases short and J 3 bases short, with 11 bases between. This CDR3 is CASSLQGPNEKLFF. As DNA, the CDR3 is TGTGCCAGCAGCCTACAGGGACCTAATGAAAAACTGTTTTTT.